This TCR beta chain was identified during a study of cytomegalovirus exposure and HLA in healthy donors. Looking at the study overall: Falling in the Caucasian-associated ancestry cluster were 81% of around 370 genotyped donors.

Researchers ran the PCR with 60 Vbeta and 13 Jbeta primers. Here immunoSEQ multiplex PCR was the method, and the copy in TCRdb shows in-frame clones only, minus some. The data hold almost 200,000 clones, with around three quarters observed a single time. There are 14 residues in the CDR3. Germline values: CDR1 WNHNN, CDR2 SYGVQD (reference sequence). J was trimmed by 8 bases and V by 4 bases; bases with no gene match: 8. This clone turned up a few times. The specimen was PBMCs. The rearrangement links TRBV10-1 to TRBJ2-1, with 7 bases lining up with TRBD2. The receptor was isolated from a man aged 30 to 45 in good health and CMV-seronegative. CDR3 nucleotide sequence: TGCGCCAGCAGTGCTAATGGGGGGGTGGATGAGCAGTTCTTC. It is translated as CASSANGGVDEQFF.